This TCR beta chain emerged from a study of CD8+ T cells in alopecia areata. Details on this clone: Antigen unknown.

As to treatment: oral pan-JAK inhibitor, 5-10 mg twice daily. PBMCs provided sorted CD4+ and CD8+ T cells. RNA extraction was followed by reverse transcription into cDNA, which acted as the sequencing template. Only in-frame clones appear in the TCRdb table, and some are missing; sequencing was by immunoSEQ multiplex PCR. The table includes some 190,000 clones, roughly 46% detected once. General study points: It was lesional scalp, especially alopecia totalis/universalis, that showed higher clonality than normal scalp. Many expanded lesional clones persisted in scalp and blood during tofacitinib. Expanded CD8+ clones among the top 100, as well as scalp clonality, were significantly decreased by tofacitinib.

This CDR3 has 14 residues. V was trimmed by 2 bases and J by 6 bases, leaving 11 bases between them. Germline-derived CDR1 and CDR2 are LGHNA and YNFKEQ. The receptor was derived from a human donor with alopecia areata. Material: CD8+ T cells sorted from blood, obtained around week 54, from a patient treated with tofacitinib. This chain links TRBV4-2 with TRBJ2-1; the D is unclear. For the CDR3, the DNA is TGTGCCAGCAGCCAAACACGGTCCATCAATGAGCAGTTCTTC. Translation gives CASSQTRSINEQFF.